The clone carrying this T cell receptor (beta chain) occurred many times. Its antigen is not known. This specimen belongs to a study of T cells in Graves' hyperthyroidism and ophthalmopathy. On the study more broadly: Initial diagnosis, before any treatment, was when peripheral blood was collected. General study results and limits: The majority of expanded thyroid clonotypes above 0.001 also appeared in blood. Patients with ophthalmopathy were separated from those with stable hyperthyroidism by a 13 V-J model.

If no ophthalmopathy progression occurred within 18 months, Graves' hyperthyroidism was stable. V dropped 2 bases and J dropped 5 bases, with 18 bases sitting between them. Germline CDR1 SNHLY, CDR2 FYNNEI. This CDR3 is built from 16 residues. Amplified TCR beta CDR3 regions derived from RNA transcripts. Using the HTBI primer set, a first-round RT-PCR was run on the TCR CDR3. TCRdb passed the multiplex PCR reads through MiXCR, listing each CDR3 protein once. The data hold about 560,000 distinct CDR3 sequences, with 16% observed a single time. The clonotype was recovered from a woman younger than 30 with Graves' hyperthyroidism. Specimen: blood. V usage is TRBV2 and J usage is TRBJ1-1; D perhaps matches TRBD1 (5 bases). The CDR3 here is CASSEPLSGGETEAFF. CDR3 in DNA: TGTGCCAGCAGTGAACCCCTTTCAGGAGGGGAGACTGAAGCTTTCTTT. The full variable domain, completed using reference TRBV2 and TRBJ1-1, is EPEVTQTPSHQVTQMGQEVILRCVPISNHLYFYWYRQILGQKVEFLVSFYNNEISEKSEIFDDQFSVERPDGSNFTLKIRSTKLEDSAMYFCASSEPLSGGETEAFFGQGTRLTVV.